This passage covers 25 T cell receptor beta chains from one sample sequenced in a study of blood T cells in healthy people across ages. The authors ran a second PCR of about 7 to 12 cycles using a sample-barcoded 5' primer and a J-beta primer mix. TCRdb analysed the 5' RACE reads with MiXCR anew, one entry per CDR3 protein. The table includes 800,000 to 950,000 distinct CDR3 sequences, 48% detected once. Material: blood. These receptors originate from a man aged 30 to 45 in good health.

This sequence joins TRBV21-1 and TRBJ2-3. TRBV21-1 is a recognized pseudogene. The CDR3 runs 12 residues. CDR3 DNA sequence: TGTGCCAGCAGCAATGGGACCGATACGCAGTATTTT. It is translated as CASSNGTDTQYF.

Only a few counts were recorded for this clonotype. The V call is TRBV7-8, the J call TRBJ1-2; D unclear. Trimming pared 5 bases from V and 6 bases from J, leaving 16 bases between. CDR3 size: 14 residues. Looked up from germline, CDR1 is SGHVS and CDR2 is FQNEAQ. The CDR3 sequence is CASSPPGSLNGYTF. CDR3 nucleotide sequence: TGTGCCAGCAGCCCCCCGGGTTCTTTGAATGGCTACACCTTC.

A few counts support this clonotype. This chain links TRBV27 with TRBJ2-1, with D perhaps matching TRBD1 (6 bases). V was cut by 4 bases and J by 1 base, with 11 bases left in between. This CDR3 spans 15 amino acids. Per the germline V gene, CDR1 is MNHEY and CDR2 is SMNVEV (reference sequence). The CDR3 is CASSSGTQSYNEQFF. The CDR3 region has the DNA TGTGCCAGCAGTTCCGGGACACAGTCCTACAATGAGCAGTTCTTC.

The J gene is TRBJ2-1, the V gene TRBV3-1; 9 bases are shared with TRBD2. Looked up from germline, CDR1 is LGHDT and CDR2 is YNNKEL (reference sequence). With 4 bases clipped from V and 10 bases from J, the junction kept 8 bases outside the gene matches. The CDR3 contains 14 residues. CDR3 loop: CASSLDLAGREQFF. Here the CDR3 DNA reads TGTGCCAGCAGCCTAGATCTAGCGGGGAGAGAGCAGTTCTTC.

This clonotype was counted once. The V and J genes are TRBV5-1 and TRBJ2-1, with 8 bases aligning to TRBD2. Looked up from germline, CDR1 is SGHRS and CDR2 is YFSETQ. The CDR3 is 12 residues long. After removal of 9 bases from V and 5 bases from J, the junction contained 4 bases not matched to a gene. CDR3 DNA sequence: TGCGCCACCGCGGGGGGCGACAATGAGCAGTTCTTC. It is translated as CATAGGDNEQFF.

The chain is built from TRBV9 and TRBJ2-5; no clear D. Trimming left V 0 bases short and J 11 bases short, with 14 bases between. Germline lookup yields CDR1 SGDLS and CDR2 YYNGEE. This CDR3 has 13 residues. CDR3 nucleotides: TGTGCCAGCAGCGTAGCTGGCCGTTCCGGGCAGTACTTC. Translating it yields CASSVAGRSGQYF.

This clonotype was observed once. The chain links TRBV20-1 to TRBJ1-1; D is unclear. Germline V gives CDR1 DFQATT, CDR2 SNEGSKA (reference sequence). Trimming took 0 bases from V and 6 from J, leaving 11 bases between them. The CDR3 runs to 13 residues. The CDR3 DNA reads as TGCAGTGCTAGAGATGAGTTTGGGCCTGAAGCTTTCTTT. It specifies CSARDEFGPEAFF.

The chain has TRBV12-3 or TRBV12-4 and TRBJ2-4, with D hard to call. The CDR3 runs to 16 residues. V lost 5 bases and J lost 0, with 14 bases in between. CDR3 protein: CASSPRQVLAKNIQYF. The CDR3 DNA reads as TGTGCCAGCAGTCCACGTCAGGTACTAGCCAAAAACATTCAGTACTTC.

V is TRBV25-1 and J is TRBJ2-1, with D possibly being TRBD1 (7 bases). Germline V gene lookup returns CDR1 MGHDK and CDR2 SYGVNS. V was cut by 3 bases and J by 3 bases, with 15 bases left in between. The CDR3 runs to 16 residues. DNA of the CDR3: TGTGCCAGCAGTGATTCGGCAGGGGGGTACTACAATGAGCAGTTCTTC. It yields the protein CASSDSAGGYYNEQFF. Complete variable domain (other parts from reference TRBV25-1 and TRBJ2-1): EADIYQTPRYLVIGTGKKITLECSQTMGHDKMYWYQQDPGMELHLIHYSYGVNSTEKGDLSSESTVSRIRTEHFPLTLESARPSHTSQYLCASSDSAGGYYNEQFFGPGTRLTVL.

The chain recombines TRBV20-1 with TRBJ2-7, with D possibly being TRBD1 (5 bases). The CDR3 has 13 amino acids. Trimming removed 5 bases at V and 3 bases at J, with 14 bases between. Germline lookup yields CDR1 DFQATT and CDR2 SNEGSKA (reference sequence). CDR3 nucleotide sequence: TGCAGTGCTCGACAGCTAACTAACTACGAGCAGTACTTC. Translating gives CSARQLTNYEQYF.

V and J are TRBV3-1 and TRBJ1-2; the D gene is possibly TRBD1 (6 bases). V lost 0 bases and J lost 6, with 17 bases in between. Germline CDR1 LGHDT, CDR2 YNNKEL (reference sequence). CDR3 length: 16 residues. CDR3 sequence: CASSQEGGLGANGYTF. Written as DNA, the CDR3 is TGTGCCAGCAGCCAAGAAGGCGGGTTGGGGGCGAATGGCTACACCTTC.

CDR3 DNA: TGCAGTGCTCGAACCTCGACTAGCGGAGGGGGGACCCAGTACTTC. This encodes CSARTSTSGGGTQYF. The chain couples TRBV20-1 to TRBJ2-7; 9 bases align to TRBD2. The DNA end is a closer match to TRBJ2-5, so the J assignment may be wrong. The CDR3 spans 15 residues. The germline gives CDR1 DFQATT, CDR2 SNEGSKA (reference sequence).

The DNA for the CDR3 is TGTGCCAGCGTGGACAGGTCCAGCTATGGCAAAAACATTCAGTACTTC. This gives the protein CASVDRSSYGKNIQYF. This chain links TRBV28 with TRBJ2-4; 7 bases are shared with TRBD1. J gave up 3 bases and V 8 bases, and 13 bases lay outside the gene matches. Germline lookup yields CDR1 MDHEN and CDR2 SYDVKM. The CDR3 extends over 16 amino acids.

This clonotype was detected once. The CDR3, as DNA: TGTGCCAGCAGCTACTCGAAAAGGGGCAGGGGATCGGCAACAACCACAGATACGCAGTATTTT. Amino acid sequence: CASSYSKRGRGSATTTDTQYF. The V and J genes are TRBV11-3 and TRBJ2-3, with a tentative D call TRBD1 (6 bases). Germline CDR1 SGHNT, CDR2 YENEEA. The CDR3 contains 21 residues. Trimming removed 4 bases from V and 2 bases from J, with 31 bases in between. The whole variable domain, remainder taken from reference TRBV11-3 and TRBJ2-3, is EAGVVQSPRYKIIEKKQPVAFWCNPISGHNTLYWYLQNLGQGPELLIRYENEEAVDDSQLPKDRFSAERLKGVDSTLKIQPAELGDSAVYLCASSYSKRGRGSATTTDTQYFGPGTRLTVL.

V and J are TRBV20-1 and TRBJ2-7, with TRBD2 matching 7 bases. The CDR3 runs 15 residues. V gave up 4 bases and J gave up 1 base; unmatched junction bases: 10. CDR1 is DFQATT, CDR2 SNEGSKA, per germline (reference sequence). CDR3 DNA sequence: TGCAGTGCTACGACTGGACTAGTGGAATCCTACGAGCAGTACTTC. Residues: CSATTGLVESYEQYF.

The chain is built from TRBV20-1 and TRBJ2-1; TRBD2 matches 7 bases. Germline loops: CDR1 DFQATT, CDR2 SNEGSKA (reference sequence). The ends lost 0 bases at V and 9 bases at J; junction bases unmatched: 5. The CDR3 covers 13 residues. The CDR3 spells CSARDGGVVEQFF. The CDR3 DNA sequence: TGCAGTGCTAGAGATGGGGGGGTGGTTGAGCAGTTCTTC.

This clonotype was found a few times. The chain has TRBV12-3 or TRBV12-4 and TRBJ1-2; weak D call: TRBD1 (6 bases). The V and J ends lost 5 bases and 6 bases respectively, with 13 bases between them. This CDR3 region has 13 residues. The CDR3 reads CASSDYRADGYTF. CDR3 nucleotide sequence: TGTGCCAGCAGTGATTACAGGGCCGATGGCTACACCTTC.

With regard to this clonotype: A much larger clone differs by one base, so this may be a read error. The V gene is TRBV7-2, the J gene TRBJ2-3; D is possibly TRBD1 or TRBD2 (5 bases each). Germline V CDR1 and CDR2: SGHTA, FQGNSA. This CDR3 spans 14 amino acids. The CDR3 protein is CASSLPRLTGTQYF. DNA of the CDR3: TGTGCCAGCAGCCTTCCCCGACTAACAGGTACGCAGTATTTT. Full variable domain (remainder filled in from reference TRBV7-2 and TRBJ2-3): GAGVSQSPSNKVTEKGKDVELRCDPISGHTALYWYRQSLGQGLEFLIYFQGNSAPDKSGLPSDRFSAERTGGSVSTLTIQRTQQEDSAVYLCASSLPRLTGTQYFGPGTRLTVL.

This clonotype was recorded many times. The rearrangement joins TRBV9 to TRBJ2-5; a weak D match, TRBD2 (5 bases). Trimming pared 2 bases from V and 5 bases from J, leaving 16 bases between. Germline V lookup: CDR1 SGDLS, CDR2 YYNGEE. The CDR3 has 15 amino acids. CDR3 DNA: TGTGCCAGCAGCGTCGGCGGGCTAGCCTGGGAGACCCAGTACTTC. Translated: CASSVGGLAWETQYF.

This clonotype has just a few counts. CDR3 residues: CAGRAYQETQYF. The CDR3 nucleotides are TGCGCCGGACGGGCTTACCAAGAGACCCAGTACTTC. The chain couples TRBV5-1 to TRBJ2-5; D is uncertain. The CDR3 runs to 12 residues. Trimming pared 10 bases from V and 0 bases from J, leaving 10 bases between. The germline V gene has CDR1 SGHRS and CDR2 YFSETQ.

This clonotype was seen once. This chain connects TRBV13 to TRBJ2-3; D ambiguous. Germline V gives CDR1 PRHDT, CDR2 FYEKMQ (reference sequence). Trimming took off 2 bases at V and 4 bases at J, with 4 bases between the two ends. The CDR3 loop spans 12 amino acids. CDR3 loop: CASSLYPDTQYF. The CDR3 DNA is TGTGCCAGCAGCTTATATCCAGATACGCAGTATTTT.

This chain joins TRBV5-1 and TRBJ1-6, with TRBD1 matching 11 bases. Germline-derived CDR1 and CDR2 are SGHRS and YFSETQ. The junction had 8 bases not matched to a gene; V was cut back by 0 bases and J by 9 bases. This CDR3 comprises 17 residues. This CDR3 reads CASSLEAGQGVTSPLHF. The CDR3 DNA is TGCGCCAGCAGCTTGGAAGCGGGACAGGGGGTTACTTCACCCCTCCACTTT.

This clonotype appeared a single time. The chain links TRBV5-1 to TRBJ1-3; 7 bases line up with TRBD1. The junction had 4 bases not matched to a gene; V was cut back by 4 bases and J by 0 bases. From germline, CDR1 is SGHRS and CDR2 YFSETQ. There are 15 residues in the CDR3. The CDR3 DNA follows: TGCGCCAGCAGCGAGACAGGGAGCTCTGGAAACACCATATATTTT. This encodes CASSETGSSGNTIYF.

The V gene is TRBV6-2 or TRBV6-3, the J gene TRBJ2-1; 9 nucleotides align to TRBD2. J gave up 0 bases and V 2 bases, and 5 bases lay outside the gene matches. The CDR3 spans 17 residues. The germline V gene encodes CDR1 MNHEY and CDR2 SVGEGT. CDR3 sequence: CASSYGRAGGSYNEQFF. DNA for the CDR3: TGTGCCAGCAGTTACGGTCGAGCGGGGGGCTCCTACAATGAGCAGTTCTTC.

The genes are TRBV5-1 and TRBJ2-5, with unresolved D. The germline V gene encodes CDR1 SGHRS and CDR2 YFSETQ. Trimming shortened V by 4 bases and J by 3 bases, and 13 bases separated the two germline ends. This CDR3 comprises 14 residues. The CDR3 reads CASSVDRTEETQYF. The DNA for the CDR3 is TGCGCCAGCAGCGTGGACCGAACGGAAGAGACCCAGTACTTC.